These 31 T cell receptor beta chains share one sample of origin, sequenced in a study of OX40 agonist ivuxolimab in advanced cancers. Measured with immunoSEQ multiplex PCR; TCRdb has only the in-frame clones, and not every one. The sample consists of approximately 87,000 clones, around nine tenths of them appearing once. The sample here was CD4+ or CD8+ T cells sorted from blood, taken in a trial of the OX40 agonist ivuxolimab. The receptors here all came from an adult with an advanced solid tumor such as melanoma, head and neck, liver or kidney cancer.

DNA of the CDR3: TGTGCCAGCAGCCTCTCCCGAGCACCTAACGAGCAGTACTTC. It yields the protein CASSLSRAPNEQYF. V is TRBV11-3 and J is TRBJ2-7; D unclear. This CDR3 is built from 14 residues. V was cut by 5 bases and J by 5 bases, with 16 bases left in between. CDR1 and CDR2 (germline): SGHNT, YENEEA.

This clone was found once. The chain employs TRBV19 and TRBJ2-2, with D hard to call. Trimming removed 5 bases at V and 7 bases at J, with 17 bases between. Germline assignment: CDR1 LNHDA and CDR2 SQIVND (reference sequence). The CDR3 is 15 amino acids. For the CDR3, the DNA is TGTGCCAGTAGTGATAGGGCCCCCCGGAACGGGGAGCTGTTTTTT. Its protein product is CASSDRAPRNGELFF.

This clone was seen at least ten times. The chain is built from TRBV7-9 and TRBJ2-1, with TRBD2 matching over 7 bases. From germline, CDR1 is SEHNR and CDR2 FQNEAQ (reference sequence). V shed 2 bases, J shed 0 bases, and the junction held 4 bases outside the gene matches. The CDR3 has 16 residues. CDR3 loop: CASSLLGGSSYNEQFF. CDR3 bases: TGTGCCAGCAGCTTACTAGGCGGGAGCTCCTACAATGAGCAGTTCTTC.

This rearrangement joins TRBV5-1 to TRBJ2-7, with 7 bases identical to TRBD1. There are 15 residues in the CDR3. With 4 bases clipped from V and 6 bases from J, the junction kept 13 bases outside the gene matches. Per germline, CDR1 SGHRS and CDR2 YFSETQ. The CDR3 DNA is TGCGCCAGCAGCCCTTCCGACAGGGTGCATACCGAGCAGTACTTC. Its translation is CASSPSDRVHTEQYF.

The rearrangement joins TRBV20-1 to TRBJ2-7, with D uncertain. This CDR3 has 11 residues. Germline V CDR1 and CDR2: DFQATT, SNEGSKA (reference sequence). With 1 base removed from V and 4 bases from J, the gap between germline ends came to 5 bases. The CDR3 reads CSARGAYEQYF. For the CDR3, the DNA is TGCAGTGCTAGAGGGGCATACGAGCAGTACTTC.

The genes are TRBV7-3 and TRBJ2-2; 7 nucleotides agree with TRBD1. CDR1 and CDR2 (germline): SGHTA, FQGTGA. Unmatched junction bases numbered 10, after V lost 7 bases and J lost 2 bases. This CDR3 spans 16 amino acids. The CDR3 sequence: CASTLIGTANTGELFF. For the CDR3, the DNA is TGTGCCAGCACGCTAATTGGGACAGCAAACACCGGGGAGCTGTTTTTT.

The DNA for the CDR3 is TGTGCCAGCAGCCCGGGACTAGCGGGAGTGGGAGGTGAGCAGTTCTTC. It specifies CASSPGLAGVGGEQFF. V usage is TRBV5-8 and J usage is TRBJ2-1; 14 nucleotides agree with TRBD2. The CDR3 is 16 residues long. The germline gives CDR1 SGHTS, CDR2 YDEGEE. Unmatched junction bases numbered 9, after V lost 4 bases and J lost 9 bases.

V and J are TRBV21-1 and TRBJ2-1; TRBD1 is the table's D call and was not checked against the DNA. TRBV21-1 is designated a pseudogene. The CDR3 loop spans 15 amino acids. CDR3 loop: CASSKWKIGGYEQFF. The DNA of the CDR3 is TGTGCCAGCAGCAAATGGAAAATAGGGGGCTATGAGCAGTTCTTC.

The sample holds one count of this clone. CDR3: CASSITMNTEAFF. The CDR3 coding sequence is TGTGCCAGCAGCATTACTATGAACACTGAAGCTTTCTTT. The genes are TRBV11-3 and TRBJ1-1; D is uncertain. Germline V gene lookup returns CDR1 SGHNT and CDR2 YENEEA. The CDR3 extends over 13 amino acids. Trimming took 5 bases from V and 0 from J, leaving 7 bases between them.

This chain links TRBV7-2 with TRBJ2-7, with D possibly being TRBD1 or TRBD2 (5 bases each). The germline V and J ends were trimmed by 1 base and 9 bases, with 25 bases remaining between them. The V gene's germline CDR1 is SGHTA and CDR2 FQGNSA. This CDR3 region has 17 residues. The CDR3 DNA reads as TGTGCCAGCAGCTTAGAGAGCCTGCTCGGGGCAACCCGAGGGCAGTACTTC. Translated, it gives CASSLESLLGATRGQYF.

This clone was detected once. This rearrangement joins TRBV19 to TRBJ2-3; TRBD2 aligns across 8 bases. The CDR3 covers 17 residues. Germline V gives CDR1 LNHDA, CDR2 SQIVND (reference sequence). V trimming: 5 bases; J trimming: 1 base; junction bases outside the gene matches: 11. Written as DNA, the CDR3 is TGTGCCAGTAGTCCCGGACTAGCCCCCATGGGCACAGATACGCAGTATTTT. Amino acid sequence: CASSPGLAPMGTDTQYF.

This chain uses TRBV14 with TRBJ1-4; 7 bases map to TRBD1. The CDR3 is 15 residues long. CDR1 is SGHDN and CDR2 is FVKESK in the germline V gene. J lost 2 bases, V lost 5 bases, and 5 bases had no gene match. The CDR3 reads CASSNTGDTNEKLFF. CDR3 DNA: TGTGCCAGCAGCAATACAGGGGACACTAATGAAAAACTGTTTTTT.

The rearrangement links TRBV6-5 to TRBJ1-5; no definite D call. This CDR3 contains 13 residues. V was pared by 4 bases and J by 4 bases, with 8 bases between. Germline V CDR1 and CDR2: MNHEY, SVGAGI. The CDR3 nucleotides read TGTGCCAGCAGTTGGGCTTCGAATCAGCCCCAGCATTTT. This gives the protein CASSWASNQPQHF.

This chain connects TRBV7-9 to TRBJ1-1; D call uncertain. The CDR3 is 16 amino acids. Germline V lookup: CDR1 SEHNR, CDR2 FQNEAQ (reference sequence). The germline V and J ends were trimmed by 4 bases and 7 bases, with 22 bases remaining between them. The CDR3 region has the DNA TGTGCCAGCAGCTCCGAATACAGATCAGGATCTATTGAAGCTTTCTTT. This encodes CASSSEYRSGSIEAFF.

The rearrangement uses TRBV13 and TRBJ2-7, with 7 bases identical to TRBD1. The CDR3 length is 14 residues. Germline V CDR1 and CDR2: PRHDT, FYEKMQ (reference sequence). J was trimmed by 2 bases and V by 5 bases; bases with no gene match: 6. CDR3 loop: CASSPGTVAYEQYF. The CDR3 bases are TGTGCCAGCAGCCCCGGGACAGTGGCCTACGAGCAGTACTTC.

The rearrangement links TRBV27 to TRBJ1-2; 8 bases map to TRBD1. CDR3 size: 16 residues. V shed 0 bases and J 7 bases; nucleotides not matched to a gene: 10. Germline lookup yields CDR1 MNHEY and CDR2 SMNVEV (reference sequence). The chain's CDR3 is CASSLSWGRGQIGYTF. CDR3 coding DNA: TGTGCCAGCAGTTTATCGTGGGGCAGGGGGCAGATTGGCTACACCTTC.

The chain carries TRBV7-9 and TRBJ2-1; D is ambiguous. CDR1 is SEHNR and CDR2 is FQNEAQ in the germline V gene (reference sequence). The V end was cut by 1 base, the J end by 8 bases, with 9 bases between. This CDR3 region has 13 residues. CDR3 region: CASSLVLYHEQFF. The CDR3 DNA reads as TGTGCCAGCAGCTTAGTATTGTACCATGAGCAGTTCTTC.

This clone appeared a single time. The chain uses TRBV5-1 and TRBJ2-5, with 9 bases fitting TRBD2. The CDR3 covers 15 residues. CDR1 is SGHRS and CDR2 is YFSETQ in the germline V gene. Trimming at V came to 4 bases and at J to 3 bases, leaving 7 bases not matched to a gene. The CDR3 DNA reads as TGCGCCAGCAGCGTCCCTAGCGGGACCAAAGAGACCCAGTACTTC. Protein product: CASSVPSGTKETQYF.

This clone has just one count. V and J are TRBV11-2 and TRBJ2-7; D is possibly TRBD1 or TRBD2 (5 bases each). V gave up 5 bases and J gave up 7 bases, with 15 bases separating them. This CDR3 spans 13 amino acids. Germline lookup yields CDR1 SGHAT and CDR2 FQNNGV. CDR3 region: CASSRDRTREQYF. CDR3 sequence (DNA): TGTGCCAGCAGCCGGGACCGGACGAGGGAGCAGTACTTC.

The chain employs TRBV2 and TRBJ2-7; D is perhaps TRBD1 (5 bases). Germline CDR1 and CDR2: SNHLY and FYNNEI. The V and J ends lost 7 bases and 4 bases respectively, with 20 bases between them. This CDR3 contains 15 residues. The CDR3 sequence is CASTTTQGTRYEQYF. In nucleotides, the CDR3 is TGTGCCAGCACTACTACTCAGGGAACTCGGTACGAGCAGTACTTC.

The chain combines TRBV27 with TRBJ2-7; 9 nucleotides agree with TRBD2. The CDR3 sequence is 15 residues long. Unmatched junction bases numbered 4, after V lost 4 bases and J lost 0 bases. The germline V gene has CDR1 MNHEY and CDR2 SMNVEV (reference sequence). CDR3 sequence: CASSWEREVSYEQYF. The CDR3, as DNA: TGTGCCAGCAGTTGGGAGCGGGAGGTCTCCTACGAGCAGTACTTC.

The chain's CDR3 is CASSFRGLRDSYEQYF. CDR3 DNA: TGTGCCAGCAGTTTTAGGGGTTTGCGAGACTCATACGAGCAGTACTTC. The J gene is TRBJ2-7, the V gene TRBV28, with a tentative D call TRBD1 (5 bases). Deletions cut 3 bases from V and 4 bases from J, with 19 bases between. Germline V lookup: CDR1 MDHEN, CDR2 SYDVKM. This CDR3 is built from 16 residues.

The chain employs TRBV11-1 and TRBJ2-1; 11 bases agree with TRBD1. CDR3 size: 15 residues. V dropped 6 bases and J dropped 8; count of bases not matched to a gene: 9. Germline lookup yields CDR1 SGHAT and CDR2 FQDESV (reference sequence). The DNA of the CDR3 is TGTGCCAGCAGTAAACGGGACAGGGGGGACCATGAGCAGTTCTTC. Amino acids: CASSKRDRGDHEQFF. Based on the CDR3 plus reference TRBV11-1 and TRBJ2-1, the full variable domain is EAEVAQSPRYKITEKSQAVAFWCDPISGHATLYWYRQILGQGPELLVQFQDESVVDDSQLPKDRFSAERLKGVDSTLKIQPAELGDSAMYLCASSKRDRGDHEQFFGPGTRLTVL.

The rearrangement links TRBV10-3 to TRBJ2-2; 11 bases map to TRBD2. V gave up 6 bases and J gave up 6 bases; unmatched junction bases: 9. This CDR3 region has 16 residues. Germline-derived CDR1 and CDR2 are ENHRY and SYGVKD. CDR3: CAIRTSGTVDAGELFF. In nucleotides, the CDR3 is TGTGCCATCAGGACTAGCGGGACGGTCGATGCCGGGGAGCTGTTTTTT.

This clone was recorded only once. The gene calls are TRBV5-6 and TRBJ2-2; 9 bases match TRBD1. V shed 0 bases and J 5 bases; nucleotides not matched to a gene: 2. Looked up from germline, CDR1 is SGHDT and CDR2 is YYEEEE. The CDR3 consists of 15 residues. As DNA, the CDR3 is TGTGCCAGCAGCTTGGTAGACAGGGGGACCGGGGAGCTGTTTTTT. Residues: CASSLVDRGTGELFF.

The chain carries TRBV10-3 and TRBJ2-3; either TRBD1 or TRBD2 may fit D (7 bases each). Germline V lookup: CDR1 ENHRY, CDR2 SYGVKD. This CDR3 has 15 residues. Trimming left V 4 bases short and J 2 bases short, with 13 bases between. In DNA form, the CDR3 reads TGTGCCATCAGTGGGGAGGGGGCAAACACAGATACGCAGTATTTT. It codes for CAISGEGANTDTQYF.

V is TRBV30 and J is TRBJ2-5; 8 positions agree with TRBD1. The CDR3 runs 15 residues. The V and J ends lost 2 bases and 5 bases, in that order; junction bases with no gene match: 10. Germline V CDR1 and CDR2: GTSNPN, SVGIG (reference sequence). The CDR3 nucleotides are TGTGCCTGGAGTTACCCTACAGGGGGGCTGGAGACCCAGTACTTC. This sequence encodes CAWSYPTGGLETQYF.

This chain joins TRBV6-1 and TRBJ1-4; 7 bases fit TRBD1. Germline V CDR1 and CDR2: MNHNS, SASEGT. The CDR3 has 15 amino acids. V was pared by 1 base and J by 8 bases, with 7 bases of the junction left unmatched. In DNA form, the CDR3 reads TGTGCCAGCAGTGAAGTTTCGGCAGGGGGGGAAAAACTGTTTTTT. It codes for CASSEVSAGGEKLFF.

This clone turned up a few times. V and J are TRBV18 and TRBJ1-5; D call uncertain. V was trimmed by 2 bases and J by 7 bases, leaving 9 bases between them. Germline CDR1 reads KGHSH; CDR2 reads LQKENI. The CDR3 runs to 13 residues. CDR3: CASSPDPRQPQHF. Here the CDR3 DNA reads TGTGCCAGCTCACCAGACCCGAGACAGCCCCAGCATTTT.

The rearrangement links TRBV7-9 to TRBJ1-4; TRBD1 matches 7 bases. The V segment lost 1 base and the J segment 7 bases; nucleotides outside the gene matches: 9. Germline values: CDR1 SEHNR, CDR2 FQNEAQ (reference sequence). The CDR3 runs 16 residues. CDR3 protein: CASSLGVDRVAEKLFF. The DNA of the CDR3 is TGTGCCAGCAGCTTAGGAGTTGACAGGGTGGCTGAAAAACTGTTTTTT.

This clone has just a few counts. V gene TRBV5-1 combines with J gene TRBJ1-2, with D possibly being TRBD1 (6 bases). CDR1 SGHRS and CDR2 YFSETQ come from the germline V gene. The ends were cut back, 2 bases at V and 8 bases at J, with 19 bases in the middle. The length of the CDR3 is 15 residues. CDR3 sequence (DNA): TGCGCCAGCAGCTTAGGGAGTAACAGGGTGTGGGGCTACACCTTC. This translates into CASSLGSNRVWGYTF.